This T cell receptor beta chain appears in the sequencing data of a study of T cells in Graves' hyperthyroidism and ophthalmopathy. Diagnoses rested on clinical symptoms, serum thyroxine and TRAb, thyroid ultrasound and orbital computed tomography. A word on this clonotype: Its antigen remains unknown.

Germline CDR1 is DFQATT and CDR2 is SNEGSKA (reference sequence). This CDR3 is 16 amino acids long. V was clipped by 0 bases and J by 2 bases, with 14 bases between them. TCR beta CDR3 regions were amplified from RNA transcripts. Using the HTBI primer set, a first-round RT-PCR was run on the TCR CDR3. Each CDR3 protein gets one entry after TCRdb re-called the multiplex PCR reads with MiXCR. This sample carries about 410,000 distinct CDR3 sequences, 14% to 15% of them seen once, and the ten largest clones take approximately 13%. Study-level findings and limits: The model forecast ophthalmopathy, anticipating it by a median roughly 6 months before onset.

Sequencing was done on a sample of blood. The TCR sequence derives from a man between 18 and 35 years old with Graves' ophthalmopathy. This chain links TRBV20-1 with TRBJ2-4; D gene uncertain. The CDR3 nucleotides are TGCAGTGCTAGAGATATCCCCGTCGGGCCCAAAAACATTCAGTACTTC. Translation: CSARDIPVGPKNIQYF.